This record concerns one TCR beta chain sequence. Grafts had their tissue processed, releasing intraepithelial and lamina propria lymphocytes. This specimen comes from a study of graft-versus-host responses after intestinal transplantation. Produced via immunoSEQ multiplex PCR; TCRdb's table is partial and in-frame only. The sample has approximately 15,000 clones; 74% are singletons. Germline V gene data show CDR1 as SEHNR and CDR2 as FQNEAQ (reference sequence). The V and J ends lost 6 bases and 2 bases, in that order; junction bases with no gene match: 8. The CDR3 is 16 residues long. The specimen was ileum tissue, collected 14 days after transplant. This sequence joins TRBV7-9 and TRBJ2-2; 8 nucleotides line up with TRBD2. The TCR comes from a human patient who received an intestinal transplant, so some T cells may come from the graft donor. This CDR3 reads CASSLSGGPNTGELFF. The CDR3 nucleotides are TGTGCCAGCAGTTTAAGCGGGGGCCCTAACACCGGGGAGCTGTTTTTT.